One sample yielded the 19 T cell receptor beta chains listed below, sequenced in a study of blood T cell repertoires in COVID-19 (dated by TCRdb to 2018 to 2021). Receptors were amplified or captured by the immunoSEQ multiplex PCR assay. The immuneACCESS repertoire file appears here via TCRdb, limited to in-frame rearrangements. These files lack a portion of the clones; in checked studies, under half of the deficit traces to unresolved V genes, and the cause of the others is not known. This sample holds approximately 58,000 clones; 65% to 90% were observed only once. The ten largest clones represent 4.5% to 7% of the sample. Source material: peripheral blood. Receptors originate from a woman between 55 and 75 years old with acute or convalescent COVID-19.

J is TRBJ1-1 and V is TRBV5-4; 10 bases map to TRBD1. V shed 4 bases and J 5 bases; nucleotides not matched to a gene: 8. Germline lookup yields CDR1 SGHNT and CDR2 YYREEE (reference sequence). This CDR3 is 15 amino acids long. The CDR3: CASSLGTGAYTEAFF. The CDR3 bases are TGTGCCAGCAGCCTAGGGACAGGGGCGTATACTGAAGCTTTCTTT.

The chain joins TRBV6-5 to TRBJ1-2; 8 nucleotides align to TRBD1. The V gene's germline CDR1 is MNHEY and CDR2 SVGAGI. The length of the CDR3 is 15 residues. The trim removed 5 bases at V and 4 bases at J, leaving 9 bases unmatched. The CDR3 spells CASSTGQGSSYGYTF. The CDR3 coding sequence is TGTGCCAGCAGTACCGGACAGGGCTCCTCCTATGGCTACACCTTC.

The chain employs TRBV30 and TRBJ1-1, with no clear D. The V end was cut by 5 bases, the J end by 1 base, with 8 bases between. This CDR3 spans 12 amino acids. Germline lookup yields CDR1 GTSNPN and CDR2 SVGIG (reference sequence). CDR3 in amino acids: CAWSQTNTEAFF. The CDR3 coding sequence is TGTGCCTGGTCACAGACGAACACTGAAGCTTTCTTT.

The CDR3 here is CASSPGTVNEKLFF. In DNA form, the CDR3 reads TGTGCCAGTAGCCCCGGGACAGTCAATGAAAAACTGTTTTTT. The J gene is TRBJ1-4, the V gene TRBV19, with 7 bases matching TRBD1. The J segment lost 5 bases and the V segment lost 6 bases, leaving 6 bases of the junction unmatched. Per the germline V gene, CDR1 is LNHDA and CDR2 is SQIVND (reference sequence). This CDR3 has 14 amino acids. Drawing the rest from reference TRBV19 and TRBJ1-4, the complete variable domain is DGGITQSPKYLFRKEGQNVTLSCEQNLNHDAMYWYRQDPGQGLRLIYYSQIVNDFQKGDIAEGYSVSREKKESFPLTVTSAQKNPTAFYLCASSPGTVNEKLFFGSGTQLSVL.

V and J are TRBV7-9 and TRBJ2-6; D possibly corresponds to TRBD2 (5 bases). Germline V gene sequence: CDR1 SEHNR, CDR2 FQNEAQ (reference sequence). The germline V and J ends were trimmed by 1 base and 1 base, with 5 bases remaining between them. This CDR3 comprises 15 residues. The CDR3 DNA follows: TGTGCCAGCAGCTTAGGAGGGTCTGGGGCCAACGTCCTGACTTTC. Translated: CASSLGGSGANVLTF.

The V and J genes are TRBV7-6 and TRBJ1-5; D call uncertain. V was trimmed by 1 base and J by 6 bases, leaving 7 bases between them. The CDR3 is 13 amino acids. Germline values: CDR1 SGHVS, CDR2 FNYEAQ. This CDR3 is CASSLGGGQPQHF. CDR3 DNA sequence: TGTGCCAGCAGCTTAGGGGGAGGTCAGCCCCAGCATTTT.

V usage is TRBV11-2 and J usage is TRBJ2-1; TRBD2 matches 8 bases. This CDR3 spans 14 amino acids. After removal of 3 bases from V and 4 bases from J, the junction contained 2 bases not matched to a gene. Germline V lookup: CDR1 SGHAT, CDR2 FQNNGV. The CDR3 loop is CASSFSGAYNEQFF. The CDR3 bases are TGTGCCAGCAGCTTTAGCGGGGCGTACAATGAGCAGTTCTTC.

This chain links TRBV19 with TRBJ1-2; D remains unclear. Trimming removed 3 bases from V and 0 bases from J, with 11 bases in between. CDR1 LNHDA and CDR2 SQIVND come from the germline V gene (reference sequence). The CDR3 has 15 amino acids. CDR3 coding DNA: TGTGCCAGTAGTATTTATCCCCTAGCTAACTATGGCTACACCTTC. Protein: CASSIYPLANYGYTF.

The CDR3 DNA follows: TGTGCCAGCAGCTTAGAGGGGGCTGATGGCTACACCTTC. Amino acids: CASSLEGADGYTF. The chain has TRBV11-2 and TRBJ1-2; the D gene is possibly TRBD1 (6 bases). Germline V gene data show CDR1 as SGHAT and CDR2 as FQNNGV. The CDR3 has 13 amino acids. V lost 0 bases and J lost 6, with 8 bases in between.

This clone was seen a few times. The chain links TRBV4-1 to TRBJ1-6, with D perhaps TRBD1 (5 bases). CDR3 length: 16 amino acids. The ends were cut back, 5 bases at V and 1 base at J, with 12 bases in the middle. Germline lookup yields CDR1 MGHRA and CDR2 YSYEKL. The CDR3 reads CASSAPQGSYNSPLHF. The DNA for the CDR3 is TGCGCCAGCAGCGCCCCTCAGGGTTCCTATAATTCACCCCTCCACTTT.

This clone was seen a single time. The CDR3, as DNA: TGCGCCAGCAGCCTCCGGACTAGCGGATCAACAGATACGCAGTATTTT. Translating gives CASSLRTSGSTDTQYF. This chain connects TRBV5-1 to TRBJ2-3; 10 bases line up with TRBD2. V was clipped by 4 bases and J by 3 bases; unmatched bases: 8. The CDR3 runs 16 residues. Germline-derived CDR1 and CDR2 are SGHRS and YFSETQ.

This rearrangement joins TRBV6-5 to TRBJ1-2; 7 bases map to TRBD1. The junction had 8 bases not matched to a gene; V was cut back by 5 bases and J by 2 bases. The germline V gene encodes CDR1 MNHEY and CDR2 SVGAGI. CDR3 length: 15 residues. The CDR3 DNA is TGTGCCAGCAGTCCGGGACAGCCCATGAACTATGGCTACACCTTC. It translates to CASSPGQPMNYGYTF.

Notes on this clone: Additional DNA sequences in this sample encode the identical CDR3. CDR3 sequence reads: CASSQQGGGTEAFF. In nucleotides, the CDR3 is TGCGCCAGCAGCCAACAGGGGGGAGGCACTGAAGCTTTCTTT. This chain connects TRBV5-1 to TRBJ1-1; 8 nucleotides align to TRBD1. Trimming cost V 4 bases and J 4 bases; bases outside gene matches: 6. Germline CDR1 is SGHRS and CDR2 is YFSETQ. The CDR3 is 14 amino acids.

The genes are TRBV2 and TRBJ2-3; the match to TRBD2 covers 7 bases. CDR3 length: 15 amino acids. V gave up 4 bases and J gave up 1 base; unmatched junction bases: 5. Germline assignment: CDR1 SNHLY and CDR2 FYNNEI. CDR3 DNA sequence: TGTGCCAGCAGTGGGGAGGGGCGGGGCACAGATACGCAGTATTTT. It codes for CASSGEGRGTDTQYF.

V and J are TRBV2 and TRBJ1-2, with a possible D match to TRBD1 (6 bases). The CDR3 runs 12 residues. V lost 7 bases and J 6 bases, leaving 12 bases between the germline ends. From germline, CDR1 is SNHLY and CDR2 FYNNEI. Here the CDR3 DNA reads TGTGCCAGCAAGGAGGGGGGGAATGGCTACACCTTC. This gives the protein CASKEGGNGYTF. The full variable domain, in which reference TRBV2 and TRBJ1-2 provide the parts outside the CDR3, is EPEVTQTPSHQVTQMGQEVILRCVPISNHLYFYWYRQILGQKVEFLVSFYNNEISEKSEIFDDQFSVERPDGSNFTLKIRSTKLEDSAMYFCASKEGGNGYTFGSGTRLTVV.

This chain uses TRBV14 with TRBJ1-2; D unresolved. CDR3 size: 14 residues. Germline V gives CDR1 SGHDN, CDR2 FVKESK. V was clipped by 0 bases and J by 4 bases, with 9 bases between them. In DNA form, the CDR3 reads TGTGCCAGCAGCCAAGATCTTCGCAGCTATGGCTACACCTTC. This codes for CASSQDLRSYGYTF.

The CDR3 bases are TGTGCCAGCACCGTGGGGACTTTGAACACTGAAGCTTTCTTT. Translated, it gives CASTVGTLNTEAFF. The V call is TRBV6-6, the J call TRBJ1-1, with D possibly matching TRBD1 (5 bases). This CDR3 comprises 14 residues. Germline V gene lookup returns CDR1 MNHNY and CDR2 SVGAGI (reference sequence). Trimming left V 7 bases short and J 0 bases short, with 12 bases between.

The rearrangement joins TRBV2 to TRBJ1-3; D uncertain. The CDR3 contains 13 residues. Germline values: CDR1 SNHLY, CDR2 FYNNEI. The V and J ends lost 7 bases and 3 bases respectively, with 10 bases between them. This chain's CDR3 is CASIPGNGNTIYF. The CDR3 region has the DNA TGTGCCAGCATCCCAGGCAATGGAAACACCATATATTTT.

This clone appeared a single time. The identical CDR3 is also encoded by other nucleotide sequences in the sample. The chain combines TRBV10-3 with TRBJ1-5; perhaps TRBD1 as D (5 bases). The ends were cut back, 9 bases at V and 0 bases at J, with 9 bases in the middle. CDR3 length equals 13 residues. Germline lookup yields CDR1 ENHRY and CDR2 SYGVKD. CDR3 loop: CAIRGDSNQPQHF. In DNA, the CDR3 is TGTGCCATTCGGGGGGATAGCAATCAGCCCCAGCATTTT.